These T cell receptor beta chains were read from a single sample in a study of T cell repertoires in aging, cancer and after chemotherapy. TCRdb analysed the multiplex PCR reads with MiXCR anew, one entry per CDR3 protein. The sample has some 2,600 distinct CDR3 sequences, under 30% seen once; the top ten hold about 11%. The sample consisted of blood. Receptors were obtained from a human donor in good health. CDR3s include the opening cysteine and the closing phenylalanine or tryptophan. D genes are given only for firm matches. Size is stated for part of the rows, as once, few or many counts, or as a class when the clone is expanded.

v_call: TRBV6-2/TRBV6-3; d_call: NA; j_call: TRBJ1-1; clone_size: medium-sized; cdr3_aa: CASRSSTGLNTEAFF; cdr3_nt: TGTGCCAGCAGATCCTCGACAGGATTGAACACTGAAGCTTTCTTT
v_call: TRBV19; d_call: TRBD2; j_call: TRBJ2-3; clone_size: medium-sized; cdr3_aa: CASSIGGGSDTQYF; cdr3_nt: TGTGCCAGTAGTATCGGCGGGGGGTCCGATACGCAGTATTTT
v_call: TRBV12-3/TRBV12-4; d_call: NA; j_call: TRBJ1-5; clone_size: medium-sized; cdr3_aa: CASSLGTDSNQPQHF; cdr3_nt: TGTGCCAGCAGTTTGGGGACGGATAGCAATCAGCCCCAGCATTTT
v_call: TRBV2; d_call: TRBD2; j_call: TRBJ2-3; clone_size: NA; cdr3_aa: CASSPTQYPGGHADTQYF; cdr3_nt: TGTGCCAGCAGTCCCACTCAGTACCCGGGGGGGCATGCAGATACGCAGTATTTT
v_call: TRBV30; d_call: NA; j_call: TRBJ1-2; clone_size: medium-sized; cdr3_aa: CAWSRGGPIYGYTF; cdr3_nt: TGTGCCTGGAGTCGGGGGGGCCCCATCTATGGCTACACCTTC
v_call: TRBV15; d_call: NA; j_call: TRBJ2-2; clone_size: medium-sized; cdr3_aa: CATSRGRLRTAGELFF; cdr3_nt: TGTGCCACCAGCAGAGGCCGGCTACGAACGGCCGGGGAGCTGTTTTTT
v_call: TRBV4-2; d_call: TRBD2; j_call: TRBJ2-1; clone_size: NA; cdr3_aa: CASSQDGTSGSYNEQFF; cdr3_nt: TGTGCCAGCAGCCAAGATGGGACTAGCGGGAGCTACAATGAGCAGTTCTTC
v_call: TRBV28; d_call: TRBD2; j_call: TRBJ2-3; clone_size: NA; cdr3_aa: CASSRLAVTQYF; cdr3_nt: TGTGCCAGCAGTCGACTAGCGGTTACGCAGTATTTT
v_call: TRBV11-1; d_call: NA; j_call: TRBJ2-7; clone_size: large; cdr3_aa: CASSLETGSYEQYF; cdr3_nt: TGTGCCAGCAGCTTAGAAACGGGATCGTACGAGCAGTACTTC
v_call: TRBV7-9; d_call: TRBD1; j_call: TRBJ2-7; clone_size: NA; cdr3_aa: CASTRYRGGYEQYF; cdr3_nt: TGTGCCAGCACCAGATACAGGGGTGGGTACGAGCAGTACTTC
v_call: TRBV5-1; d_call: NA; j_call: TRBJ2-1; clone_size: medium-sized; cdr3_aa: CASSLGTGGASEQFF; cdr3_nt: TGCGCCAGCAGCTTGGGGACAGGAGGGGCAAGTGAGCAGTTCTTC
v_call: TRBV11-1; d_call: NA; j_call: TRBJ2-5; clone_size: NA; cdr3_aa: CASSLGSDSQETQYF; cdr3_nt: TGTGCCAGCAGCTTAGGGTCGGACAGCCAAGAGACCCAGTACTTC
v_call: TRBV10-3; d_call: NA; j_call: TRBJ1-1; clone_size: NA; cdr3_aa: CAIRQTGDNTEAFF; cdr3_nt: TGTGCCATCAGACAGACGGGAGACAACACTGAAGCTTTCTTT
v_call: TRBV20-1; d_call: NA; j_call: TRBJ1-5; clone_size: NA; cdr3_aa: CSAKGPEGDQPQHF; cdr3_nt: TGCAGTGCAAAAGGGCCCGAAGGGGATCAGCCCCAGCATTTT
v_call: TRBV6-2/TRBV6-3; d_call: NA; j_call: TRBJ2-7; clone_size: medium-sized; cdr3_aa: CASSSPLWGQSSYEQYF; cdr3_nt: TGTGCCAGCAGTTCCCCTTTGTGGGGGCAGAGCTCCTACGAGCAGTACTTC
v_call: TRBV7-6; d_call: TRBD1; j_call: TRBJ2-2; clone_size: NA; cdr3_aa: CASSLAGTGVGTGELFF; cdr3_nt: TGTGCCAGCAGCTTAGCCGGGACAGGGGTTGGCACCGGGGAGCTGTTTTTT
v_call: TRBV5-6; d_call: TRBD1; j_call: TRBJ2-7; clone_size: NA; cdr3_aa: CASSSGTGLSYEQYF; cdr3_nt: TGTGCCAGCAGTTCAGGGACAGGACTCTCCTACGAGCAGTACTTC
v_call: TRBV7-2; d_call: TRBD2; j_call: TRBJ2-2; clone_size: few; cdr3_aa: CASSRTSGGGSGELFF; cdr3_nt: TGTGCCAGCAGCCGAACTAGCGGGGGGGGGAGCGGGGAGCTGTTTTTT
v_call: TRBV19; d_call: NA; j_call: TRBJ1-3; clone_size: medium-sized; cdr3_aa: CASRGVSSGNTIYF; cdr3_nt: TGTGCCAGTAGAGGGGTTTCGTCTGGAAACACCATATATTTT
v_call: TRBV18; d_call: NA; j_call: TRBJ1-2; clone_size: medium-sized; cdr3_aa: CASSPDYGYTF; cdr3_nt: TGTGCCAGCTCACCGGACTATGGCTACACCTTC
v_call: TRBV7-2; d_call: TRBD1; j_call: TRBJ1-2; clone_size: few; cdr3_aa: CASSLKRDRDHYTF; cdr3_nt: TGTGCCAGCAGCTTAAAAAGGGACAGGGATCACTACACCTTC
v_call: TRBV18; d_call: NA; j_call: TRBJ2-7; clone_size: NA; cdr3_aa: CASSATGPGYEQYF; cdr3_nt: TGTGCCAGCTCAGCGACAGGTCCGGGCTACGAGCAGTACTTC
v_call: TRBV19; d_call: NA; j_call: TRBJ1-4; clone_size: medium-sized; cdr3_aa: CASKNSINEKLFF; cdr3_nt: TGTGCCAGTAAAAACAGCATAAATGAAAAACTGTTTTTT
v_call: TRBV6-2/TRBV6-3; d_call: TRBD1; j_call: TRBJ1-1; clone_size: few; cdr3_aa: CASRKQGRVAEAFF; cdr3_nt: TGTGCCAGCAGGAAACAGGGGAGGGTGGCTGAAGCTTTCTTT
v_call: TRBV5-5; d_call: TRBD1; j_call: TRBJ2-3; clone_size: large; cdr3_aa: CASSSTGQHTDTQYF; cdr3_nt: TGTGCCAGCAGCTCGACGGGACAGCACACAGATACGCAGTATTTT
v_call: TRBV20-1; d_call: NA; j_call: TRBJ2-1; clone_size: medium-sized; cdr3_aa: CSAPDDGNNEQFF; cdr3_nt: TGCAGTGCCCCCGATGACGGGAACAATGAGCAGTTCTTC
v_call: TRBV5-4; d_call: TRBD1; j_call: TRBJ1-1; clone_size: few; cdr3_aa: CASSGGQSPEAFF; cdr3_nt: TGTGCCAGCAGCGGGGGACAGTCCCCTGAAGCTTTCTTT
v_call: TRBV6-1; d_call: NA; j_call: TRBJ1-6; clone_size: medium-sized; cdr3_aa: CASSLQDPPNSPLHF; cdr3_nt: TGTGCCAGCAGTCTACAGGACCCGCCTAATTCACCCCTCCACTTT
v_call: TRBV6-1; d_call: NA; j_call: TRBJ2-7; clone_size: large; cdr3_aa: CASSERKYEQYF; cdr3_nt: TGTGCCAGCAGTGAAAGGAAGTACGAGCAGTACTTC
v_call: TRBV5-1; d_call: NA; j_call: TRBJ1-4; clone_size: NA; cdr3_aa: CASSLGVRVGGRTNEKLFF; cdr3_nt: TGCGCCAGCAGCTTGGGGGTTCGCGTTGGGGGTCGGACTAATGAAAAACTGTTTTTT
v_call: TRBV2; d_call: NA; j_call: TRBJ1-5; clone_size: NA; cdr3_aa: CASSDQGNQPQHF; cdr3_nt: TGTGCCAGCAGTGACCAGGGCAATCAGCCCCAGCATTTT
v_call: TRBV24-1; d_call: NA; j_call: TRBJ1-6; clone_size: medium-sized; cdr3_aa: CATSDRDGSPLHF; cdr3_nt: TGTGCCACCAGTGACAGGGACGGTTCACCCCTCCACTTT
v_call: TRBV12-5; d_call: NA; j_call: TRBJ2-7; clone_size: few; cdr3_aa: CASGSKEPYEQYF; cdr3_nt: TGTGCTAGTGGTTCTAAGGAGCCCTACGAGCAGTACTTC
v_call: TRBV21-1; d_call: NA; j_call: TRBJ2-3; clone_size: NA; cdr3_aa: CASSIDPSGASTDTQYF; cdr3_nt: TGTGCCAGCAGCATAGACCCTAGCGGGGCTAGCACAGATACGCAGTATTTT
v_call: TRBV20-1; d_call: TRBD2; j_call: TRBJ2-1; clone_size: NA; cdr3_aa: CSASSGVGDEQFF; cdr3_nt: TGCAGTGCCTCGAGCGGGGTCGGCGATGAGCAGTTCTTC
v_call: TRBV7-6; d_call: NA; j_call: TRBJ2-7; clone_size: medium-sized; cdr3_aa: CASSDRDTPSYEQYF; cdr3_nt: TGTGCCAGCAGCGACCGGGACACCCCCTCCTACGAGCAGTACTTC
v_call: TRBV20-1; d_call: NA; j_call: TRBJ2-5; clone_size: few; cdr3_aa: CSARDHGVPNGETQYF; cdr3_nt: TGCAGTGCTAGAGATCATGGGGTCCCCAATGGGGAGACCCAGTACTTC
v_call: TRBV7-2; d_call: TRBD2; j_call: TRBJ2-3; clone_size: few; cdr3_aa: CASSLAKIAGTGTDTQYF; cdr3_nt: TGTGCCAGCAGCTTAGCGAAGATAGCGGGAACCGGGACAGATACGCAGTATTTT
v_call: TRBV29-1; d_call: TRBD2; j_call: TRBJ2-3; clone_size: large; cdr3_aa: CSVVTSEKVTDTQYF; cdr3_nt: TGCAGCGTTGTGACTAGCGAGAAAGTCACAGATACGCAGTATTTT
v_call: TRBV7-2; d_call: NA; j_call: TRBJ2-3; clone_size: NA; cdr3_aa: CASTPGLDTQYF; cdr3_nt: TGTGCCAGCACCCCGGGCCTCGATACGCAGTATTTT
v_call: TRBV13; d_call: NA; j_call: TRBJ1-5; clone_size: medium-sized; cdr3_aa: CASSLRASAQPQHF; cdr3_nt: TGTGCCAGCAGCTTACGGGCCAGTGCTCAGCCCCAGCATTTT
v_call: TRBV29-1; d_call: NA; j_call: TRBJ1-1; clone_size: medium-sized; cdr3_aa: CSVEDFTGSNTEAFF; cdr3_nt: TGCAGCGTTGAAGATTTCACAGGGTCTAATACTGAAGCTTTCTTT
v_call: TRBV19; d_call: NA; j_call: TRBJ2-7; clone_size: large; cdr3_aa: CASKAGGTGTYEQYF; cdr3_nt: TGTGCCAGTAAGGCGGGGGGGACAGGGACTTACGAGCAGTACTTC
v_call: TRBV4-3; d_call: TRBD2; j_call: TRBJ2-7; clone_size: NA; cdr3_aa: CASSQDLAGKYEQYF; cdr3_nt: TGCGCCAGCAGCCAAGATCTAGCGGGGAAATACGAGCAGTACTTC
v_call: TRBV6-5; d_call: NA; j_call: TRBJ1-2; clone_size: large; cdr3_aa: CASSRAYNYGYTF; cdr3_nt: TGTGCCAGCAGTCGTGCATACAACTATGGCTACACCTTC
v_call: TRBV28; d_call: TRBD2; j_call: TRBJ2-7; clone_size: NA; cdr3_aa: CASSLGGSGSYEQYF; cdr3_nt: TGTGCCAGCAGCCTGGGGGGTAGCGGGTCCTACGAGCAGTACTTC
v_call: TRBV19; d_call: TRBD1; j_call: TRBJ2-1; clone_size: NA; cdr3_aa: CASSSPGQGSYNEQFF; cdr3_nt: TGTGCCAGTAGTTCCCCGGGACAGGGCTCCTACAATGAGCAGTTCTTC
v_call: TRBV7-2; d_call: NA; j_call: TRBJ2-3; clone_size: NA; cdr3_aa: CASSLGQPGTQYF; cdr3_nt: TGTGCCAGCAGCTTGGGCCAACCCGGGACGCAGTATTTT
v_call: TRBV5-4; d_call: NA; j_call: TRBJ2-2; clone_size: medium-sized; cdr3_aa: CASSPDRGSRTGELFF; cdr3_nt: TGTGCCAGCAGCCCGGACCGAGGAAGTCGCACCGGGGAGCTGTTTTTT
v_call: TRBV10-3; d_call: NA; j_call: TRBJ1-5; clone_size: medium-sized; cdr3_aa: CAISESGLFNQPQHF; cdr3_nt: TGTGCCATCAGTGAATCAGGCCTCTTCAATCAGCCCCAGCATTTT
v_call: TRBV14; d_call: TRBD1; j_call: TRBJ2-7; clone_size: few; cdr3_aa: CASSQVGQGAREQYF; cdr3_nt: TGTGCCAGCAGCCAAGTCGGACAGGGGGCGCGGGAGCAGTACTTC
v_call: TRBV15; d_call: NA; j_call: TRBJ2-7; clone_size: large; cdr3_aa: CATSRDGRVSYEQYF; cdr3_nt: TGTGCCACCAGCAGAGACGGCAGGGTGAGCTACGAGCAGTACTTC
v_call: TRBV15; d_call: TRBD2; j_call: TRBJ2-1; clone_size: NA; cdr3_aa: CATSRSLTSGHNEQFF; cdr3_nt: TGTGCCACCAGCAGGTCTCTGACTAGCGGACACAATGAGCAGTTCTTC
v_call: TRBV5-4; d_call: NA; j_call: TRBJ2-7; clone_size: NA; cdr3_aa: CASSQDRAGASYEQYF; cdr3_nt: TGCGCCAGCAGCCAAGATAGGGCGGGGGCCTCCTACGAGCAGTACTTC
v_call: TRBV6-2/TRBV6-3; d_call: NA; j_call: TRBJ1-1; clone_size: few; cdr3_aa: CASSLESGQAFF; cdr3_nt: TGTGCCAGCAGTTTAGAGTCGGGACAAGCTTTCTTT